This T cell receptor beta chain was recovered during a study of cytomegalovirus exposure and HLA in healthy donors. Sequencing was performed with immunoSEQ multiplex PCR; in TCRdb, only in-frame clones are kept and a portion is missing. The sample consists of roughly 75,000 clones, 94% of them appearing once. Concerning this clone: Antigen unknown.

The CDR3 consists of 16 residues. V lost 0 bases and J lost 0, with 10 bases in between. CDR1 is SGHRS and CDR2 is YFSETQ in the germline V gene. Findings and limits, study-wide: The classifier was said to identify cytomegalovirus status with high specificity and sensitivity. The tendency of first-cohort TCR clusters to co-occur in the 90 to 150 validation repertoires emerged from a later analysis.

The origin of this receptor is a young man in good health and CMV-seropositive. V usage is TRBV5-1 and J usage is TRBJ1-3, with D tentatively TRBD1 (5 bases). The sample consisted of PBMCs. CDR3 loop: CASSLEGHSSGNTIYF. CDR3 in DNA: TGCGCCAGCAGCTTGGAGGGGCATTCCTCTGGAAACACCATATATTTT.